This TCR beta chain was identified in a study of T cell responses to AZD1222 COVID-19 vaccine. Study-wide context: Second-dose timings of about 4 or about 12 weeks were pooled.

With respect to this clone: Its antigen is as yet unknown.

Profiling relied on immunoSEQ multiplex PCR, and the TCRdb table lists in-frame clones only, not all of them. Found here are 170,000 or so clones, 90% of them singletons; the top ten hold less than 3%. Findings of the study overall: Vaccine-associated CD4 TCRs ranged over spike, dominating at 160-218 and 743-854. Recipients of two AZD1222 doses showed rising Spike-specific TCR breadth and depth.

This TCR was sampled from an adult in good health. Source: peripheral blood, taken on day 0 of AZD1222 vaccination.

This CDR3 is CASSGWDSRIGNTIYF. Here the CDR3 DNA reads TGTGCCAGCAGTGGCTGGGACAGCCGGATCGGAAACACCATATATTTT. The rearrangement joins TRBV25-1 to TRBJ1-3, with 7 bases identical to TRBD1. The J segment lost 4 bases and the V segment lost 4 bases, leaving 10 bases of the junction unmatched. The CDR3 is 16 amino acids. Per the germline V gene, CDR1 is MGHDK and CDR2 is SYGVNS.